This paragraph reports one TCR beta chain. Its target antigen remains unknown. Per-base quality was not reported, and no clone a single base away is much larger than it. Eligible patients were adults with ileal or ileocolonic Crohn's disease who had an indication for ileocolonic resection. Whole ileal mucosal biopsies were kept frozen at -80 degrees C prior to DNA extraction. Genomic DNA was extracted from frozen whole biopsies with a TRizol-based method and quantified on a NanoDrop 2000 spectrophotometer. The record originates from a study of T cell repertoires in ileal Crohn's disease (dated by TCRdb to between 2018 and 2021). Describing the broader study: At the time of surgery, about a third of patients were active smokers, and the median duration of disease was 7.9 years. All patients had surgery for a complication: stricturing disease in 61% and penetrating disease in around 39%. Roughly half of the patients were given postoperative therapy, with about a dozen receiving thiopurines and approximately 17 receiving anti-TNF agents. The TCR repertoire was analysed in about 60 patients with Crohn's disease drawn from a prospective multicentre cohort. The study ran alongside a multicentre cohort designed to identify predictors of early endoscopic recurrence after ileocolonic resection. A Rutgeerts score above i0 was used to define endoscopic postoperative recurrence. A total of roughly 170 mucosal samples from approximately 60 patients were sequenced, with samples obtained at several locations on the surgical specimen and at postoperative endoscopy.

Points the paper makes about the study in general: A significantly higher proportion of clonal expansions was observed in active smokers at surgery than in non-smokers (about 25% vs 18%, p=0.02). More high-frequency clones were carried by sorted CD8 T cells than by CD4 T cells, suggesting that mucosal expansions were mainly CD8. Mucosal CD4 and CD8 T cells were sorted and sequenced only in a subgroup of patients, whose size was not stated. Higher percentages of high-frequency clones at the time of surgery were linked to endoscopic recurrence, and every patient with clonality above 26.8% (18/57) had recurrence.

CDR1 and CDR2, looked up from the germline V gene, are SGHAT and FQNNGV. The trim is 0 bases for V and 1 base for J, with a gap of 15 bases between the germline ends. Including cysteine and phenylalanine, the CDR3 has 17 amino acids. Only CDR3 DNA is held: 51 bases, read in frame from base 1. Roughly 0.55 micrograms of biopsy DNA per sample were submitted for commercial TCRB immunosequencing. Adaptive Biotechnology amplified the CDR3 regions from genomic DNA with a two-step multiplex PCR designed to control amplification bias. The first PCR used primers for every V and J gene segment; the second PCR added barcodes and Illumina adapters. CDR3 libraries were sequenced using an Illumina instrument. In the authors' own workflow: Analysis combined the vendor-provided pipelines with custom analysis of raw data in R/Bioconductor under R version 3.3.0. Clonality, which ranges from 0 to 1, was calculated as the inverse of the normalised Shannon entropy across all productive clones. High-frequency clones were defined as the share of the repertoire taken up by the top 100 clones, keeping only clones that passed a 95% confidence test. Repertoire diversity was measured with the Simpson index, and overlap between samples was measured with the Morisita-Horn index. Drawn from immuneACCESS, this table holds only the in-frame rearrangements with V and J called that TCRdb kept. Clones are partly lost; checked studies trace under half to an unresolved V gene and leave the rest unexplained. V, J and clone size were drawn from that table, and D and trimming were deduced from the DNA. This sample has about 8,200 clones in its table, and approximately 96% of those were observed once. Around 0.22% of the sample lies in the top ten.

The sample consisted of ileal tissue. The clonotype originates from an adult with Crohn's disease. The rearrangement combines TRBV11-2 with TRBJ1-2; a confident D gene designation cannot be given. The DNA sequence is TGTGCCAGCAGCTTAGATCTTACGCAGGATTTTAACTATGGCTACACCTTC. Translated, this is CASSLDLTQDFNYGYTF.